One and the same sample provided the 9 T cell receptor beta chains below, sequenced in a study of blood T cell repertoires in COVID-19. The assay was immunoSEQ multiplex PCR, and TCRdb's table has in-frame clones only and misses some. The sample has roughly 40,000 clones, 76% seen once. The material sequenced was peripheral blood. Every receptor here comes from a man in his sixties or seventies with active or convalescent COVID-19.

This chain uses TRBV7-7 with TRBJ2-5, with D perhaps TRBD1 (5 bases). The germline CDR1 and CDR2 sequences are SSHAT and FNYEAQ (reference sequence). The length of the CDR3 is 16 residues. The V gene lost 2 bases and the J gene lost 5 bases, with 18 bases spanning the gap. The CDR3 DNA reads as TGTGCCAGCAGCTTAAACGCTAGAACAAAGGGGGAGACCCAGTACTTC. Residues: CASSLNARTKGETQYF.

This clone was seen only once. CDR3 coding DNA: TGTGCCAGCAGTCTCCTAGCGGGAAACACCGGGGAGCTGTTTTTT. Translated, it gives CASSLLAGNTGELFF. The rearrangement joins TRBV2 to TRBJ2-2; the match to TRBD2 covers 9 bases. Germline loops: CDR1 SNHLY, CDR2 FYNNEI. The J segment lost 2 bases and the V segment lost 5 bases, leaving 3 bases of the junction unmatched. This CDR3 spans 15 amino acids.

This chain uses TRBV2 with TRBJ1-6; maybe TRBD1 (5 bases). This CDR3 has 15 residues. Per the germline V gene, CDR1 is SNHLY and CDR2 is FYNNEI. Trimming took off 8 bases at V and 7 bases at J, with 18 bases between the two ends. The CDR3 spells CASGVRETANSPLHF. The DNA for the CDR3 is TGTGCCAGCGGGGTACGAGAGACAGCGAATTCACCCCTCCACTTT.

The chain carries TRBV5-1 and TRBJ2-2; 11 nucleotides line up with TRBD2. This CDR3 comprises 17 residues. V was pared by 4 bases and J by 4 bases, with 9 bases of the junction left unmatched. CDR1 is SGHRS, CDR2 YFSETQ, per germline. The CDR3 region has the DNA TGCGCCAGCAGCCCTGATAGCGGGGGGGCCCCCACCGGGGAGCTGTTTTTT. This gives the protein CASSPDSGGAPTGELFF.

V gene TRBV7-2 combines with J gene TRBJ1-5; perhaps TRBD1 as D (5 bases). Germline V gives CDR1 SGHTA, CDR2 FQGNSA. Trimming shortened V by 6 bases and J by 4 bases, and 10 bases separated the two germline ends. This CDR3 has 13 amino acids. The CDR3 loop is CASSLQVNQPQHF. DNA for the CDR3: TGTGCCAGCAGTCTACAGGTTAATCAGCCCCAGCATTTT.

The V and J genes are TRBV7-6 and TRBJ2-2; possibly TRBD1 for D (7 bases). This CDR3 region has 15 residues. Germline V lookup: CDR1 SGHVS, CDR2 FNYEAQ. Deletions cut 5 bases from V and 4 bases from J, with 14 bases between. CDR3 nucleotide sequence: TGTGCCAGCAGCCCAAACAGGGGAGGCACCGGGGAGCTGTTTTTT. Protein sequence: CASSPNRGGTGELFF.

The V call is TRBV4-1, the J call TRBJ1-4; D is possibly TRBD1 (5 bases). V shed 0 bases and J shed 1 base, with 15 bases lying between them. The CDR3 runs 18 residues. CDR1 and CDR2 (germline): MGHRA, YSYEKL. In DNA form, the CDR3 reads TGCGCCAGCAGCCAAGATGTTGCGGGACTGAAAACTAATGAAAAACTGTTTTTT. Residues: CASSQDVAGLKTNEKLFF.

The CDR3 nucleotides read TGTGCCAGCAGCCCCGGGACAAGGGGAGTCTATGGCTACACCTTC. Translated, it gives CASSPGTRGVYGYTF. The chain combines TRBV7-8 with TRBJ1-2, with D perhaps matching TRBD1 (6 bases). The V end lost 5 bases, the J end lost 4 bases, and 17 bases lay between the germline ends. The CDR3 runs to 15 residues. Germline CDR1 is SGHVS and CDR2 is FQNEAQ.

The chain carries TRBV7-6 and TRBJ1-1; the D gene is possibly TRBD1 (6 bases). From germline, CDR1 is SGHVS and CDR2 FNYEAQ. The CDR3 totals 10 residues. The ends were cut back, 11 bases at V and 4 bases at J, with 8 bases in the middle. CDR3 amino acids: CAQGSTEAFF. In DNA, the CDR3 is TGTGCCCAGGGGAGCACTGAAGCTTTCTTT.